A single sample gave rise to the 19 T cell receptor beta chains below, sequenced in a study of blood T cell repertoires in COVID-19. Assay: immunoSEQ multiplex PCR; the TCRdb copy retains only in-frame clones and omits some. The table lists 450,000 to 500,000 clones, over 75% of them singletons. The sample taken for sequencing was peripheral blood. Source of these receptors: a human donor in a cohort sampled during active COVID-19.

In this sample, this clone turned up once. V gene TRBV19 combines with J gene TRBJ2-7; 7 positions match TRBD2. CDR3 size: 16 residues. J was trimmed by 0 bases and V by 4 bases; bases with no gene match: 9. The germline V gene has CDR1 LNHDA and CDR2 SQIVND (reference sequence). The CDR3 sequence is CASSKRESPYSYEQYF. The CDR3 DNA reads TGTGCCAGTAGTAAGCGGGAATCACCTTACTCCTACGAGCAGTACTTC.

This clone was recorded once. The chain carries TRBV21-1 and TRBJ1-5; TRBD1 is the table's D call and was not checked against the DNA. TRBV21-1 is a documented pseudogene. This CDR3 spans 16 amino acids. The CDR3 is CASSKEPRVPDQPQHF. In DNA, the CDR3 is TGTGCCAGCAGCAAAGAGCCCAGGGTCCCGGATCAGCCCCAGCATTTT.

J is TRBJ1-2 and V is TRBV9; D gene uncertain. CDR1 and CDR2 (germline): SGDLS, YYNGEE. Trimming removed 1 base at V and 8 bases at J, with 12 bases between. CDR3 length equals 13 residues. CDR3 amino acids: CASSVLREVGYTF. The CDR3 bases are TGTGCCAGCAGCGTACTTCGGGAGGTCGGCTACACCTTC.

The rearrangement links TRBV6-6 to TRBJ1-5, with a weak D call TRBD1 (5 bases). The CDR3 length is 15 residues. Germline assignment: CDR1 MNHNY and CDR2 SVGAGI (reference sequence). V was pared by 2 bases and J by 0 bases, with 8 bases between. CDR3 protein: CASSYGGSSNQPQHF. The DNA of the CDR3 is TGTGCCAGCAGTTACGGGGGGAGTAGCAATCAGCCCCAGCATTTT.

This clone has just one count. The chain joins TRBV13 to TRBJ1-2; D gene ambiguous. The germline CDR1 and CDR2 sequences are PRHDT and FYEKMQ (reference sequence). Trimming shortened V by 3 bases and J by 1 base, and 9 bases separated the two germline ends. The CDR3 is 14 residues long. The CDR3, as DNA: TGTGCCAGCAGCTTGGGAGATTATAACTATGGCTACACCTTC. This codes for CASSLGDYNYGYTF.

The chain recombines TRBV29-1 with TRBJ2-3, with D tentatively TRBD1 (5 bases). Germline CDR1 and CDR2: SQVTM and ANQGSEA. CDR3 length: 12 amino acids. Trimming took off 4 bases at V and 8 bases at J, with 13 bases between the two ends. CDR3 bases: TGCAGCGTTGTACAGGCCGCAGGTACGCAGTATTTT. Its translation is CSVVQAAGTQYF.

The genes are TRBV30 and TRBJ2-4; 9 bases match TRBD1. Losses at the gene ends were 2 bases for V and 7 bases for J; bases not matched to a gene: 6. CDR3 length: 14 residues. The germline V gene encodes CDR1 GTSNPN and CDR2 SVGIG (reference sequence). CDR3 loop: CAWSTRTGVNIQYF. The CDR3 DNA reads as TGTGCCTGGAGTACCCGGACAGGGGTGAACATTCAGTACTTC. The full variable domain, rest sourced from reference TRBV30 and TRBJ2-4, is SQTIHQWPATLVQPVGSPLSLECTVEGTSNPNLYWYRQAAGRGLQLLFYSVGIGQISSEVPQNLSASRPQDRQFILSSKKLLLSDSGFYLCAWSTRTGVNIQYFGAGTRLSVL.

This clone was found once. The chain links TRBV3-1 (or the pseudogene TRBV3-2) to TRBJ2-2, with 8 bases lining up with TRBD1. Unmatched junction bases numbered 4, after V lost 3 bases and J lost 4 bases. Germline loops: CDR1 LGHDT, CDR2 YNNKEL (reference sequence). This CDR3 comprises 15 residues. In DNA, the CDR3 is TGTGCCAGCAGCCACCACGACAGGGGCACCGGGGAGCTGTTTTTT. Its translation is CASSHHDRGTGELFF.

This chain uses TRBV21-1 with TRBJ2-7; the D segment call TRBD2 is taken from the table without a DNA check. TRBV21-1 is annotated as a pseudogene. The CDR3 covers 14 residues. CDR3 coding DNA: TGTGCCAGCAGCAAAGAGGGACTAGCTTCCGAGCAGTACTTC. It yields the protein CASSKEGLASEQYF.

This clone has only one observation. This rearrangement joins TRBV7-9 to TRBJ1-1; D not certain. The CDR3 runs to 13 residues. CDR1 and CDR2 from the germline V gene are SEHNR and FQNEAQ (reference sequence). V was trimmed by 2 bases and J by 1 base, leaving 5 bases between them. CDR3 sequence (DNA): TGTGCCAGCAGCTTATCCAGGAACACTGAAGCTTTCTTT. Protein: CASSLSRNTEAFF.

V gene TRBV25-1 combines with J gene TRBJ2-5, with 10 bases identical to TRBD2. J gave up 5 bases and V 6 bases, and 9 bases lay outside the gene matches. The length of the CDR3 is 15 residues. The V gene's germline CDR1 is MGHDK and CDR2 SYGVNS. Written as DNA, the CDR3 is TGTGCCAGCAGACTAACTAGCGGGAAGGGGGAGACCCAGTACTTC. It codes for CASRLTSGKGETQYF.

This chain joins TRBV28 and TRBJ1-2; tentatively, D is TRBD1 (6 bases). Trimming cost V 6 bases and J 8 bases, with 16 bases left between them. Germline CDR1 MDHEN, CDR2 SYDVKM. The CDR3 has 13 residues. The CDR3 here is CASRVLRGGGYTF. As DNA, the CDR3 is TGTGCCAGCAGAGTGTTGAGGGGGGGCGGCTACACCTTC.

The chain couples TRBV5-1 to TRBJ2-6; D not resolved. The V gene lost 2 bases and the J gene lost 0 bases, with 6 bases spanning the gap. Germline V gene data show CDR1 as SGHRS and CDR2 as YFSETQ. The CDR3 runs to 15 residues. The CDR3 sequence is CASSLTVSGANVLTF. The CDR3 nucleotides read TGCGCCAGCAGCTTAACGGTCTCTGGGGCCAACGTCCTGACTTTC.

This rearrangement joins TRBV2 to TRBJ1-3; D is perhaps TRBD1 (6 bases). The germline V gene has CDR1 SNHLY and CDR2 FYNNEI. V dropped 8 bases and J dropped 3 bases, with 14 bases sitting between them. The CDR3 extends over 14 amino acids. In DNA, the CDR3 is TGTGCCAGCGTAACAGGGTTATTTGGAAACACCATATATTTT. Its protein product is CASVTGLFGNTIYF.

This clone was found once. The chain combines TRBV5-5 with TRBJ2-1, with 12 bases identical to TRBD2. V trimming: 4 bases; J trimming: 6 bases; junction bases outside the gene matches: 5. CDR3 length equals 15 residues. The germline V gene encodes CDR1 SGHKS and CDR2 YYEKEE (reference sequence). The CDR3 DNA reads as TGTGCCAGCAGCCGACTAGCGGGAGTCGTCAATGAGCAGTTCTTC. Its protein product is CASSRLAGVVNEQFF. The full variable domain, rest sourced from reference TRBV5-5 and TRBJ2-1, is DAGVTQSPTHLIKTRGQQVTLRCSPISGHKSVSWYQQVLGQGPQFIFQYYEKEERGRGNFPDRFSARQFPNYSSELNVNALLLGDSALYLCASSRLAGVVNEQFFGPGTRLTVL.

V is TRBV6-2 or TRBV6-3 and J is TRBJ2-3; D gene unclear. Germline CDR1 reads MNHEY; CDR2 reads SVGEGT. With 6 bases removed from V and 2 bases from J, the gap between germline ends came to 21 bases. This CDR3 is 17 amino acids long. The CDR3 protein is CASSDPILDSYTDTQYF. CDR3 nucleotides: TGTGCCAGCAGCGACCCGATCTTAGACTCGTACACAGATACGCAGTATTTT.

The V and J genes are TRBV5-1 and TRBJ2-1; D gene unclear. The CDR3 loop spans 13 amino acids. Germline V gene sequence: CDR1 SGHRS, CDR2 YFSETQ. V shed 2 bases and J shed 5 bases, with 8 bases lying between them. For the CDR3, the DNA is TGCGCCAGCAGCTTAGCGATTGACAATGAGCAGTTCTTC. This encodes CASSLAIDNEQFF.

This chain uses TRBV19 with TRBJ2-3; 13 bases match TRBD2. The trim removed 5 bases at V and 5 bases at J, leaving 7 bases unmatched. In germline, CDR1 is LNHDA, CDR2 SQIVND (reference sequence). The CDR3 is 16 amino acids. For the CDR3, the DNA is TGTGCCAGTAGTGTGGGGACTAGCGGGAAAGTAGATACGCAGTATTTT. Translating it yields CASSVGTSGKVDTQYF.

This clone was seen just once. The chain carries TRBV5-4 and TRBJ2-7, with D perhaps matching TRBD2 (6 bases). Germline V gene lookup returns CDR1 SGHNT and CDR2 YYREEE (reference sequence). The CDR3 extends over 16 amino acids. Trimming removed 0 bases at V and 0 bases at J, with 13 bases between. This CDR3 reads CASSLGSQRASYEQYF. The CDR3 nucleotides read TGTGCCAGCAGCTTGGGGTCCCAGCGGGCCTCCTACGAGCAGTACTTC.